The 24 T cell receptor beta chains below come from one sample, sequenced in a study of blood T cells in healthy people across ages. Next came a second PCR, run for roughly 6 to 11 cycles, which used a sample-barcoded 5' primer along with a J-beta primer mix. TCRdb re-analysed the 5' RACE reads in MiXCR, keeping a single row per CDR3 protein. The repertoire has roughly 1,000,000 distinct CDR3 sequences, approximately 26% of them found once; the top ten carry around 0.75%. These data were also reused for a study on T cells of mothers and their children.

The specimen was blood. The source of these receptors is a girl under 10 years old in good health.

This CDR3 reads CASGQGAEYEQYF. The CDR3 DNA follows: TGTGCCAGCGGACAGGGGGCGGAGTACGAGCAGTACTTC. The rearrangement joins TRBV12-3 or TRBV12-4 to TRBJ2-7; the match to TRBD1 covers 11 bases. The CDR3 is made up of 13 amino acids. J gave up 4 bases and V 8 bases, and 4 bases lay outside the gene matches.

The V gene is TRBV28, the J gene TRBJ2-7; D tentatively fits TRBD1 or TRBD2 (6 bases each). Germline V gene lookup returns CDR1 MDHEN and CDR2 SYDVKM. Trimming removed 8 bases at V and 7 bases at J, with 18 bases between. This CDR3 region has 13 residues. The CDR3: CASLGAGEEEQYF. The CDR3 region has the DNA TGTGCCAGCCTAGGAGCAGGGGAGGAAGAGCAGTACTTC.

Only a few counts were recorded for this clonotype. The CDR3 loop is CASSLSGEGATQYF. The CDR3 DNA sequence: TGCGCCAGCAGCTTGTCGGGGGAGGGCGCGACCCAGTACTTC. The J gene is TRBJ2-5, the V gene TRBV5-1; 7 bases are a match to TRBD2. CDR3 size: 14 residues. Germline assignment: CDR1 SGHRS and CDR2 YFSETQ. The ends lost 1 base at V and 7 bases at J; junction bases unmatched: 7.

In this sample, this clonotype turned up a few times. A much larger clone lies one base from this, so it may be a read error. This chain uses TRBV5-1 with TRBJ2-1, with TRBD1 matching over 10 bases. V was clipped by 3 bases and J by 7 bases; unmatched bases: 1. This CDR3 is built from 13 residues. Germline V gene data show CDR1 as SGHRS and CDR2 as YFSETQ. This CDR3 reads CASSSGQGNEQFF. In DNA, the CDR3 is TGCGCCAGCAGCTCGGGACAGGGGAATGAGCAGTTCTTC.

This clonotype turned up a few times. The rearrangement joins TRBV7-9 to TRBJ1-4; no clear D. V gave up 5 bases and J gave up 0 bases, with 7 bases separating them. The CDR3 is 14 residues long. Germline values: CDR1 SEHNR, CDR2 FQNEAQ (reference sequence). CDR3 sequence: CASSPPSTNEKLFF. CDR3 bases: TGTGCCAGCAGCCCACCTTCAACTAATGAAAAACTGTTTTTT.

The chain combines TRBV7-2 with TRBJ2-7, with D unclear. Trimming took 5 bases from V and 0 from J, leaving 11 bases between them. Germline CDR1 and CDR2: SGHTA and FQGNSA. The CDR3 runs 14 residues. The CDR3 loop is CASSPDWSSYEQYF. Here the CDR3 DNA reads TGTGCCAGCAGCCCAGACTGGAGCTCCTACGAGCAGTACTTC.

This chain uses TRBV12-5 with TRBJ2-5, with a tentative D call TRBD2 (6 bases). The V end was cut by 5 bases, the J end by 5 bases, with 12 bases between. There are 13 residues in the CDR3. CDR1 and CDR2 from the germline V gene are LGHNT and FRNRAP. The CDR3 DNA reads TGTGCTAGTGGTCATCCGGGGAGGGAGACCCAGTACTTC. This gives the protein CASGHPGRETQYF.

J is TRBJ2-2 and V is TRBV20-1; D call uncertain. This CDR3 is built from 12 residues. V was cut by 4 bases and J by 6 bases, with 9 bases left in between. Germline V lookup: CDR1 DFQATT, CDR2 SNEGSKA (reference sequence). CDR3 amino acids: CSAIKTAGELFF. DNA for the CDR3: TGCAGTGCTATTAAGACCGCCGGGGAGCTGTTTTTT.

This clonotype was counted only a few times. The V call is TRBV6-1, the J call TRBJ2-3; TRBD2 aligns across 15 bases. Germline assignment: CDR1 MNHNS and CDR2 SASEGT. With 6 bases clipped from V and 1 base from J, the junction kept 14 bases outside the gene matches. The length of the CDR3 is 20 residues. CDR3 amino acids: CASSSGTSGGRNSGTDTQYF. In DNA form, the CDR3 reads TGTGCCAGCAGCTCAGGGACTAGCGGGGGGCGGAATTCGGGCACAGATACGCAGTATTTT.

CDR3 sequence reads: CASSLTGVGFF. The DNA of the CDR3 is TGTGCCAGCAGTTTAACGGGGGTCGGCTTCTTC. The rearrangement uses TRBV12-3 or TRBV12-4 and TRBJ2-1; tentative D call: TRBD2 (6 bases). The CDR3 consists of 11 residues. Trimming stripped 2 bases from V and 16 bases from J, with 12 bases between.

The V and J genes are TRBV20-1 and TRBJ1-1, with no clear D. Per germline, CDR1 DFQATT and CDR2 SNEGSKA (reference sequence). The V end was cut by 2 bases, the J end by 0 bases, with 10 bases between. This CDR3 is 14 amino acids long. CDR3 in amino acids: CSARQRGMNTEAFF. The CDR3 DNA follows: TGCAGTGCTAGACAAAGAGGGATGAACACTGAAGCTTTCTTT.

This clonotype has more than one count but fewer than ten. The chain uses TRBV29-1 and TRBJ2-5, with 7 bases identical to TRBD2. TRBJ2-1 explains the end of the DNA better; the J call may be wrong. CDR3 length: 11 amino acids. Germline CDR1 reads SQVTM; CDR2 reads ANQGSEA. CDR3 residues: CSVVLRGEQFF. The CDR3 DNA sequence: TGCAGCGTTGTTCTGCGGGGGGAGCAGTTCTTC.

The chain carries TRBV11-2 and TRBJ2-7; D gene uncertain. Trimming left V 2 bases short and J 2 bases short, with 7 bases between. The germline gives CDR1 SGHAT, CDR2 FQNNGV. The CDR3 is 13 amino acids. The CDR3 DNA is TGTGCCAGCAGCTTACCTATTCCCTACGAGCAGTACTTC. Encoded protein: CASSLPIPYEQYF.

The chain has TRBV3-1 and TRBJ2-7; no definite D call. V was clipped by 5 bases and J by 2 bases, with 13 bases between them. From germline, CDR1 is LGHDT and CDR2 YNNKEL (reference sequence). There are 14 residues in the CDR3. The DNA of the CDR3 is TGTGCCAGCAGCTATACCATTAATACCTACGAGCAGTACTTC. This codes for CASSYTINTYEQYF.

The table lists this clonotype with a few counts. A single base separates this from a much larger clone, so it may be a read error. V usage is TRBV4-3 and J usage is TRBJ2-4; D uncertain. The ends were cut back, 0 bases at V and 6 bases at J, with 6 bases in the middle. Germline-derived CDR1 and CDR2 are LGHNA and YSLEER. This CDR3 spans 13 amino acids. DNA for the CDR3: TGCGCCAGCAGCCAAGATTTGGGAAACATTCAGTACTTC. This codes for CASSQDLGNIQYF.

This chain links TRBV28 with TRBJ2-5; no reliable D call. The germline V and J ends were trimmed by 5 bases and 5 bases, with 12 bases remaining between them. In germline, CDR1 is MDHEN, CDR2 SYDVKM. The CDR3 has 13 residues. The DNA of the CDR3 is TGTGCCAGCAGTCCCCCGCCTCGGGAGACCCAGTACTTC. This sequence encodes CASSPPPRETQYF.

This clonotype was observed a few times. V and J are TRBV11-3 and TRBJ1-1, with D possibly TRBD1 on 5 matching bases. Germline V gene lookup returns CDR1 SGHNT and CDR2 YENEEA. This CDR3 is 12 amino acids long. V shed 5 bases and J shed 6 bases, with 10 bases lying between them. The CDR3: CASSPGESEAFF. The DNA for the CDR3 is TGTGCCAGCAGCCCGGGGGAATCTGAAGCTTTCTTT.

The J gene is TRBJ1-4, the V gene TRBV15; possibly TRBD1 for D (5 bases). The CDR3 loop spans 16 amino acids. Germline lookup yields CDR1 LNHNV and CDR2 YYDKDF (reference sequence). V was shortened by 0 bases and J by 8 bases, with 16 bases between the two germline ends. The CDR3 loop reads CATSRDPGATREKLFF. CDR3 sequence (DNA): TGTGCCACCAGCAGAGATCCCGGGGCGACGAGGGAAAAACTGTTTTTT.

This clonotype was detected only a few times. The J gene is TRBJ1-4, the V gene TRBV28; D is undetermined. CDR3 length: 15 residues. V was clipped by 4 bases and J by 7 bases, with 16 bases between them. In germline, CDR1 is MDHEN, CDR2 SYDVKM. In nucleotides, the CDR3 is TGTGCCAGCAGTTCTTTCGCCGGAGAGGGTGAAAAACTGTTTTTT. As protein: CASSSFAGEGEKLFF.

The chain couples TRBV12-3 or TRBV12-4 to TRBJ2-1; no reliable D call. V was shortened by 10 bases and J by 2 bases, with 12 bases between the two germline ends. The CDR3 is 13 amino acids. The CDR3 is CATTLGTYNEQFF. The CDR3 DNA reads TGTGCCACAACCCTAGGGACCTACAATGAGCAGTTCTTC.

This clonotype was picked up a small number of times. The CDR3 DNA sequence: TGCGCCAGCAGCCAAGATCCGGGACTAGACAGCGAGCAGTACTTC. Its protein is CASSQDPGLDSEQYF. The chain employs TRBV4-1 and TRBJ2-5, with 8 bases fitting TRBD2. The J call may be faulty, since TRBJ2-7 better matches the DNA end. The CDR3 is 15 residues long. CDR1 and CDR2 (germline): MGHRA, YSYEKL.

The chain has TRBV20-1 and TRBJ1-4, with D perhaps matching TRBD1 (5 bases). V was cut by 6 bases and J by 3 bases, with 23 bases left in between. Germline CDR1 reads DFQATT; CDR2 reads SNEGSKA (reference sequence). The CDR3 runs 17 residues. The CDR3 sequence is CSAHRWDQGSANEKLFF. DNA of the CDR3: TGCAGTGCCCACAGATGGGACCAGGGATCGGCTAATGAAAAACTGTTTTTT.

The V call is TRBV9, the J call TRBJ2-1, with D hard to call. V was cut by 3 bases and J by 7 bases, with 11 bases left in between. Looked up from germline, CDR1 is SGDLS and CDR2 is YYNGEE. The CDR3 contains 13 residues. In nucleotides, the CDR3 is TGTGCCAGCAGCGCACCAGCAGCAAATGAGCAGTTCTTC. It translates to CASSAPAANEQFF.

CDR3 residues: CSALSGSPYNEQFF. The CDR3 nucleotides read TGCAGCGCCCTAAGCGGGAGTCCCTACAATGAGCAGTTCTTC. V usage is TRBV29-1 and J usage is TRBJ2-1, with TRBD2 matching 8 bases. Germline V gene data show CDR1 as SQVTM and CDR2 as ANQGSEA. The ends lost 7 bases at V and 2 bases at J; junction bases unmatched: 7. The length of the CDR3 is 14 residues.